The present entry profiles one T cell receptor (beta chain) with its context. Its specificity is unknown. A read error is the likely source, as a far larger clone sits one nucleotide away. Other DNA sequences in the same sample also yield this CDR3. This record belongs to a study of shared clonotypes between healthy human individuals. Across the whole study: CD4 naive and CD4 memory each took three plates per donor, while CD8 naive took two and CD8 memory one. Study-level findings and limits: Tissue TCR repertoires likely differ from these blood-only repertoires. Generation probabilities of non-shared clonotypes were lower (relative to those shared by all four donors).

In the original processing: Junction-only immunoSEQ sequences carried no quality scores, so filtering differed. Clones were read by immunoSEQ multiplex PCR, and TCRdb kept only the in-frame ones, dropping some. V, J and clone size are those of that table, while D and trimming were read from the DNA. The sample includes tens of thousands of clones, 62% of them seen just once. CDR1 is SGDLS, CDR2 YYNGEE, per germline. V was pared by 0 bases and J by 7 bases, with 5 bases of the junction left unmatched. This CDR3 comprises 14 residues. J is TRBJ2-7 and V is TRBV9; 9 bases align to TRBD2. The specimen was memory CD8+ T cells sorted from blood. Noted subset: CD45RO+ cells pooled with CCR7-negative TemRA cells. The sequence came from a young man in good health. CDR3 coding DNA: TGTGCCAGCAGCGTAGAGGGGCTAGCGGGGGAGCAGTACTTC. This translates into CASSVEGLAGEQYF.